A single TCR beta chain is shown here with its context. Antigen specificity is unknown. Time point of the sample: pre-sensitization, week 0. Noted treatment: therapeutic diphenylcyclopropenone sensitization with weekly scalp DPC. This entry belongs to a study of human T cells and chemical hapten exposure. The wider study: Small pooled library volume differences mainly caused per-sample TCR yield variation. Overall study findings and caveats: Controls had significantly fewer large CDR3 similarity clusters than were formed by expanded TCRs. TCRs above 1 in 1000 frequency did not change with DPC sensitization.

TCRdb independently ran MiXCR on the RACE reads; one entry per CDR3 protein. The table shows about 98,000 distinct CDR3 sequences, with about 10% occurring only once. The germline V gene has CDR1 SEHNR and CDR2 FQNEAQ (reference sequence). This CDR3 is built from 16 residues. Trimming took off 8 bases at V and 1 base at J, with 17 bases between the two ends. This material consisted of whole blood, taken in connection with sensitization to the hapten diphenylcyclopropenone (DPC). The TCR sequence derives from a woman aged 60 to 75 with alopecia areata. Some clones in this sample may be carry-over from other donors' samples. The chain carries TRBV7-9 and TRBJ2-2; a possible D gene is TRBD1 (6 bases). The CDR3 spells CASGQGSDRNTGELFF. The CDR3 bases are TGTGCCAGCGGCCAGGGGTCGGACAGGAACACCGGGGAGCTGTTTTTT.